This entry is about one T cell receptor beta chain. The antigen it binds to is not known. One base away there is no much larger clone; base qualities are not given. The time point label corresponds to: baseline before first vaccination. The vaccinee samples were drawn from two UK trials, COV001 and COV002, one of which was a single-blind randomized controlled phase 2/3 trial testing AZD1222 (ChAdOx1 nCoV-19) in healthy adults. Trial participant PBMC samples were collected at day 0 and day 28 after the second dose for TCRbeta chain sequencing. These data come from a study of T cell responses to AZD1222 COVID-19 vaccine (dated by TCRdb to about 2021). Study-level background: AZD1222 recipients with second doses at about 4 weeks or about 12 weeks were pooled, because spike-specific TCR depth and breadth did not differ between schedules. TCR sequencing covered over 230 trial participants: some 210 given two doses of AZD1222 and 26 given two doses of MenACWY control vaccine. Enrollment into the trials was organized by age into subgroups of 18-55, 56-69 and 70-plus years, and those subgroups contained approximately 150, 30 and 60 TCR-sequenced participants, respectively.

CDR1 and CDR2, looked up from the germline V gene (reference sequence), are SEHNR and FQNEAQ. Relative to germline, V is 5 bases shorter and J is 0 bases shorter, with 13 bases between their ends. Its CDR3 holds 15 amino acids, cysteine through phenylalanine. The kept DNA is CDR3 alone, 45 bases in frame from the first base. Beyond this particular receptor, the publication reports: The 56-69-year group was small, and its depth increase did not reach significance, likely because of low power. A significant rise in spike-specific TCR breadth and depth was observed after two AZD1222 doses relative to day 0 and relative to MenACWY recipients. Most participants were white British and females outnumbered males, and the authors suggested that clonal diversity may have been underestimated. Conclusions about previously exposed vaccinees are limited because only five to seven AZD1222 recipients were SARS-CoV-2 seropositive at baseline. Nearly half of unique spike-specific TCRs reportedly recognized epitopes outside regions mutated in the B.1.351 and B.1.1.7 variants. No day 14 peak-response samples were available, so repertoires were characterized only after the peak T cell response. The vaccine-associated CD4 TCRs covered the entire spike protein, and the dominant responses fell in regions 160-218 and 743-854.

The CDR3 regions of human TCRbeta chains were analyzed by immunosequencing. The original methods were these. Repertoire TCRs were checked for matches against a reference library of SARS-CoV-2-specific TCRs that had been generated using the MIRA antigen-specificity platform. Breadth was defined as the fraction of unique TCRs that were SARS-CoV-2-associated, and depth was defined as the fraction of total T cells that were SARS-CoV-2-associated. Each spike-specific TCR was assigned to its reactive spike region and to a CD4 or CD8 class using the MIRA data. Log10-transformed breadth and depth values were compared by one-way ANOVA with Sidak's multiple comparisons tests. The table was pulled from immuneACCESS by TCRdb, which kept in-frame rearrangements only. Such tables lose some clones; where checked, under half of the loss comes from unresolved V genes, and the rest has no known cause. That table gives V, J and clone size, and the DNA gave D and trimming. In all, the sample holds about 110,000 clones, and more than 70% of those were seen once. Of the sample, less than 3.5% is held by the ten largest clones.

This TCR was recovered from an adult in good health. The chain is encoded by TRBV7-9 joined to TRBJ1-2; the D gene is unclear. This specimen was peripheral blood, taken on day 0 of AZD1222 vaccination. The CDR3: CASSPSGQANYGYTF. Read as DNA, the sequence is TGTGCCAGCAGCCCATCTGGGCAGGCTAACTATGGCTACACCTTC.